The next 9 T cell receptor beta chains were all read from a single sample in a study of T-cell reconstitution after alpha-beta-depleted transplantation in children. A library of TCRbeta sequences, prepared with unique molecular identifiers, was generated. TCRdb reanalysed the PCR reads using MiXCR and keeps one entry per CDR3 protein. The sample records about 600,000 distinct CDR3 sequences, more than 20% being singletons. Material: PBMCs, mostly from graft donor cells, obtained 360 days after TCRalphabeta/CD19-depleted stem cell transplant. These TCRs come from a boy younger than two who had a stem cell transplant for acute myeloid leukemia, so the T cells may come from the graft donor.

This clonotype was observed a handful of times. This rearrangement joins TRBV7-6 to TRBJ2-1; 10 nucleotides align to TRBD2. J was trimmed by 8 bases and V by 0 bases; bases with no gene match: 19. Germline V lookup: CDR1 SGHVS, CDR2 FNYEAQ. The CDR3 has 20 amino acids. The CDR3 region has the DNA TGTGCCAGCAGCTTAGCGGAGGGACCTAGCGGGGGCCCCACGTTTGATGAGCAGTTCTTC. Residues: CASSLAEGPSGGPTFDEQFF.

This chain connects TRBV12-3 or TRBV12-4 to TRBJ2-2, with D possibly matching TRBD2 (6 bases). V gave up 4 bases and J gave up 5 bases, with 20 bases separating them. The CDR3 has 17 residues. CDR3 region: CASSSGAGGIGTGELFF. The CDR3 DNA reads as TGTGCCAGCAGTTCCGGAGCGGGTGGAATAGGAACCGGGGAGCTGTTTTTT.

This clonotype was counted a few times. This rearrangement joins TRBV4-3 to TRBJ2-1; D not certain. The V and J ends lost 4 bases and 6 bases respectively, with 13 bases between them. The CDR3 contains 14 residues. Germline V gene lookup returns CDR1 LGHNA and CDR2 YSLEER. CDR3 amino acids: CASSPSLKINEQFF. DNA for the CDR3: TGCGCCAGCAGCCCATCCCTAAAGATCAATGAGCAGTTCTTC.

This clonotype was picked up a small number of times. The V gene is TRBV20-1, the J gene TRBJ2-3, with D tentatively TRBD2 (6 bases). The CDR3 sequence is 11 residues long. Trimming removed 6 bases at V and 6 bases at J, with 10 bases between. Germline-derived CDR1 and CDR2 are DFQATT and SNEGSKA (reference sequence). The CDR3 region is CSAGDSDTQYF. CDR3 nucleotides: TGCAGTGCAGGGGACTCGGATACGCAGTATTTT.

This clonotype showed up many times. The chain is built from TRBV15 and TRBJ2-2, with D hard to call. The germline CDR1 and CDR2 sequences are LNHNV and YYDKDF (reference sequence). This CDR3 comprises 15 residues. Trimming shortened V by 6 bases and J by 4 bases, and 15 bases separated the two germline ends. The CDR3 sequence is CATSGKGSITGELFF. CDR3 in DNA: TGTGCCACCAGTGGAAAAGGGTCAATCACCGGGGAGCTGTTTTTT.

This chain uses TRBV4-1 with TRBJ2-1, with 8 positions matching TRBD2. The CDR3 covers 14 residues. V lost 3 bases to trimming and J lost 15 bases; unmatched junction nucleotides: 13. Germline loops: CDR1 MGHRA, CDR2 YSYEKL. CDR3 region: CASSQVAGPERGFF. CDR3 in DNA: TGCGCCAGCAGCCAGGTAGCGGGACCTGAGAGGGGGTTCTTC.

In this sample, this clonotype turned up many times. Written as DNA, the CDR3 is TGCAGTGCTCCAGTGGGCCCAGGACCCTACGAGCAGTACGTC. It encodes CSAPVGPGPYEQYV. The rearrangement links TRBV20-1 to TRBJ2-7; D is unclear. The CDR3 runs to 14 residues. Germline CDR1 is DFQATT and CDR2 is SNEGSKA (reference sequence). V lost 5 bases, J lost 2 bases, and 16 bases lay in between.

CDR3 in DNA: TGTGCCAGCAGTGGACGGACAGTAGGAGCGGCAGATACGCAGTATTTT. It codes for CASSGRTVGAADTQYF. This chain links TRBV6-2 or TRBV6-3 with TRBJ2-3; a possible D gene is TRBD1 (6 bases). Germline loops: CDR1 MNHEY, CDR2 SVGEGT. This CDR3 region has 16 residues. The V and J ends lost 5 bases and 4 bases respectively, with 19 bases between them.

This clonotype has ten or more counts. V gene TRBV29-1 combines with J gene TRBJ2-3; TRBD2 is a possible D gene (6 bases). Germline assignment: CDR1 SQVTM and CDR2 ANQGSEA. V gave up 0 bases and J gave up 2 bases, with 21 bases separating them. The CDR3 spans 18 residues. The CDR3 loop is CSVEDTGLRGLDTDTQYF. CDR3 nucleotides: TGCAGCGTTGAAGATACGGGGCTTCGGGGACTCGACACAGATACGCAGTATTTT.